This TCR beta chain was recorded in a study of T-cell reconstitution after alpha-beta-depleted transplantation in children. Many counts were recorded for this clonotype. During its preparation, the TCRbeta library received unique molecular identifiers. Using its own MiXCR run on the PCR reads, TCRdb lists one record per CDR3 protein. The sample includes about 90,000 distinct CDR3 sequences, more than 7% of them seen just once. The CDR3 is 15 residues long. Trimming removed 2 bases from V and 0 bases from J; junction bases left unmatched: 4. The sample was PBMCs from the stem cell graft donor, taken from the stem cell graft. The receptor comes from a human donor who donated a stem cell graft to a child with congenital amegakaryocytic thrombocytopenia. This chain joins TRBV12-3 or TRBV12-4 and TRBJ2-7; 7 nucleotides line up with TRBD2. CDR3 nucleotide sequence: TGTGCCAGCAGTTTAATTAGCGGGCACTCCTACGAGCAGTACTTC. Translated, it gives CASSLISGHSYEQYF.